The entry below describes one T cell receptor (beta chain). Germline V gene data show CDR1 as SGHRS and CDR2 as YFSETQ. This CDR3 is built from 15 residues. V lost 4 bases, J lost 3 bases, and 5 bases stayed unmatched. This entry is derived from a study of shared clonotypes between healthy human individuals. In the study overall: Aged 18 to 49, the donors were a couple of women and three men.

TCRdb keeps only in-frame clones here, not all; method: immunoSEQ multiplex PCR. The sample comprises 2 million to 2.5 million clones, almost 96% of which are singletons, and roughly 0.13% rests with the top ten. The material sequenced was naive CD4+ T cells sorted from blood. Stated subset: CD45RA+ positively selected. This chain connects TRBV5-1 to TRBJ2-2; 8 positions match TRBD1. The receptor's source is a man between 18 and 29 years old in good health. CDR3 sequence: CASSSRGQDTGELFF. The CDR3, as DNA: TGCGCCAGCAGCAGCAGGGGGCAAGACACCGGGGAGCTGTTTTTT. Drawing the rest from reference TRBV5-1 and TRBJ2-2, the complete variable domain is KAGVTQTPRYLIKTRGQQVTLSCSPISGHRSVSWYQQTPGQGLQFLFEYFSETQRNKGNFPGRFSGRQFSNSRSEMNVSTLELGDSALYLCASSSRGQDTGELFFGEGSRLTVL.